The 4 T cell receptor beta chains below were found in one sample sequenced in a study of blood T cell repertoires in COVID-19. Only in-frame clones appear in the TCRdb table, and some are missing; sequencing was by immunoSEQ multiplex PCR. Of 440,000 or so clones listed, 89% are singletons. Sequenced sample: peripheral blood. The receptors were gathered from a woman aged 40 to 49 with COVID-19, enrolled during active disease.

V is TRBV18 and J is TRBJ1-3; D is ambiguous. Germline-derived CDR1 and CDR2 are KGHSH and LQKENI. The CDR3 length is 13 residues. V was trimmed by 3 bases and J by 4 bases, leaving 7 bases between them. This chain's CDR3 is CASSPYSGNTIYF. The CDR3 coding sequence is TGTGCCAGCTCACCGTACTCCGGAAACACCATATATTTT. The full variable domain, its missing parts supplied by reference TRBV18 and TRBJ1-3, is NAGVMQNPRHLVRRRGQEARLRCSPMKGHSHVYWYRQLPEEGLKFMVYLQKENIIDESGMPKERFSAEFPKEGPSILRIQQVVRGDSAAYFCASSPYSGNTIYFGEGSWLTVV.

The chain employs TRBV14 and TRBJ2-1, with TRBD2 matching 15 bases. Per the germline V gene, CDR1 is SGHDN and CDR2 is FVKESK. The CDR3 spans 16 residues. Unmatched junction bases numbered 9, after V lost 8 bases and J lost 7 bases. The CDR3: CASRGGTSGRINEQFF. DNA for the CDR3: TGTGCCAGCCGAGGAGGGACTAGCGGGAGGATAAATGAGCAGTTCTTC.

This clone was recorded only once. The V call is TRBV4-1, the J call TRBJ1-2; D unresolved. The CDR3 sequence is 12 residues long. V dropped 1 base and J dropped 2 bases, with 2 bases sitting between them. CDR1 MGHRA and CDR2 YSYEKL come from the germline V gene. CDR3 residues: CASSQANYGYTF. The CDR3 bases are TGCGCCAGCAGCCAAGCGAACTATGGCTACACCTTC.

The V call is TRBV19, the J call TRBJ1-1; TRBD1 agrees at 7 bases. CDR1 LNHDA and CDR2 SQIVND come from the germline V gene (reference sequence). The CDR3 runs to 16 residues. After removal of 1 base from V and 0 bases from J, the junction contained 5 bases not matched to a gene. CDR3 loop: CASSIVPGQLNTEAFF. The CDR3 DNA follows: TGTGCCAGTAGTATAGTACCGGGACAGCTGAACACTGAAGCTTTCTTT.